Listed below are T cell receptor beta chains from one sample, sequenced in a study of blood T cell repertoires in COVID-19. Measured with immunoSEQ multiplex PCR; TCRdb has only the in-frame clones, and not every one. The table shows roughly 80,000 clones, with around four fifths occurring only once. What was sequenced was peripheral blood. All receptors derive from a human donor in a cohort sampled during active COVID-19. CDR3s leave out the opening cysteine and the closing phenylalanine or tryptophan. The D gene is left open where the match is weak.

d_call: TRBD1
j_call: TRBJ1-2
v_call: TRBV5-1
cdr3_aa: ASSLDDRAYGYT

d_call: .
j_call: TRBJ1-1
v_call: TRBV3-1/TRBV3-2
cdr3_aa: ASSQDRLGHNTEAF

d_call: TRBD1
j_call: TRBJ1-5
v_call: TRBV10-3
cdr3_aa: AISASPGTGSQPQH

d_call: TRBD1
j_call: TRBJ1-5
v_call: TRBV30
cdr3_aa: AWSGTVSNQPQH

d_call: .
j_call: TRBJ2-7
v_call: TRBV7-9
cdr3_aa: ASSPGTYEQY

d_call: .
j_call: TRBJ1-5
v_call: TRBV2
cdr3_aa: ASSGPGGERGNQPQH

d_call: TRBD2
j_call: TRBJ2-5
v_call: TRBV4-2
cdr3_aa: ASSTSGGSQETQY

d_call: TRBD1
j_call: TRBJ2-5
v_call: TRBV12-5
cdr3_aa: ASGLGTGGIETQY

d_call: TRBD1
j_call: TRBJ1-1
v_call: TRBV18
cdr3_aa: ASSPGGDRKNTEAF

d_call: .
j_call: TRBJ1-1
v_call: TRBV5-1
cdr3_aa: ASIGGVMNTEAF

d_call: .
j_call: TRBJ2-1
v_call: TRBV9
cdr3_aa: ASDSRVGEQF

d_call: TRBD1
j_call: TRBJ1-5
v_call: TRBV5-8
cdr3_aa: ASSRTGNQPQH

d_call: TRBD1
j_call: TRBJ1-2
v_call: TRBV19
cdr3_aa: ASQSRDRGRNYGYT

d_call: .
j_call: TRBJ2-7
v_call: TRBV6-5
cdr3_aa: ASSRQSLGEQY

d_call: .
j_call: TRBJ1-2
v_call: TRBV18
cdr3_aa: ASSPDTYGYT

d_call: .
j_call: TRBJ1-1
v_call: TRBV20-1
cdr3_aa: SASPPRGGKGDTEAF